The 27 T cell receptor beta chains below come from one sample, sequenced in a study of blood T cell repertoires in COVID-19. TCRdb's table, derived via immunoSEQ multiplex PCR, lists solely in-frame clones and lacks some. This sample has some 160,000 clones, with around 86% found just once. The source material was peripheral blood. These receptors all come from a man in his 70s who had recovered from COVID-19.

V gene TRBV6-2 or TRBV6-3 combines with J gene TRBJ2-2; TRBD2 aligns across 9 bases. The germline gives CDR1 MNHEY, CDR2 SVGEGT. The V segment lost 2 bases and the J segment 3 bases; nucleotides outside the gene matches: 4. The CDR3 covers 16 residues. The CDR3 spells CASSYQLAGYTGELFF. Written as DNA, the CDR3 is TGTGCCAGCAGTTACCAACTAGCGGGTTACACCGGGGAGCTGTTTTTT.

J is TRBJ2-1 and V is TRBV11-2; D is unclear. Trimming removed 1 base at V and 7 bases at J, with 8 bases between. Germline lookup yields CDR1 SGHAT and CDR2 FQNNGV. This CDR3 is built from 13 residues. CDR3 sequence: CASSLGLENEQFF. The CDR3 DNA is TGTGCCAGCAGCTTAGGACTGGAGAATGAGCAGTTCTTC.

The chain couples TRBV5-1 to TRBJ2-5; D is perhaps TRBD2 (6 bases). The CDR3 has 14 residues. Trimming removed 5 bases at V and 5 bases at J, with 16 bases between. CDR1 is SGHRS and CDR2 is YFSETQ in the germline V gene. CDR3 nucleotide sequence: TGCGCCAGCAGTTCTCGGAGCGGAGGGGAGACCCAGTACTTC. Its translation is CASSSRSGGETQYF. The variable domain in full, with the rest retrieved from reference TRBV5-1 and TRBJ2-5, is KAGVTQTPRYLIKTRGQQVTLSCSPISGHRSVSWYQQTPGQGLQFLFEYFSETQRNKGNFPGRFSGRQFSNSRSEMNVSTLELGDSALYLCASSSRSGGETQYFGPGTRLLVL.

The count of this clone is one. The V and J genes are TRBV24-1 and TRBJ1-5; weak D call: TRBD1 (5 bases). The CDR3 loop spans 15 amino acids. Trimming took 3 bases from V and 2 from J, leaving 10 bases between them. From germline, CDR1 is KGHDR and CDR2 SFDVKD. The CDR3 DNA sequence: TGTGCCACCAGTGATCCAGGGCCTGGCAATCAGCCCCAGCATTTT. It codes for CATSDPGPGNQPQHF.

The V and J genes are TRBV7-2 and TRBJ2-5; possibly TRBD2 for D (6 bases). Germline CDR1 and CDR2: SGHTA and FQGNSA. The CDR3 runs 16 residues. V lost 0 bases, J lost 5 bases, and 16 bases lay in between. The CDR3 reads CASSLAEEGIWETQYF. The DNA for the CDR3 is TGTGCCAGCAGCTTAGCAGAGGAGGGGATTTGGGAGACCCAGTACTTC.

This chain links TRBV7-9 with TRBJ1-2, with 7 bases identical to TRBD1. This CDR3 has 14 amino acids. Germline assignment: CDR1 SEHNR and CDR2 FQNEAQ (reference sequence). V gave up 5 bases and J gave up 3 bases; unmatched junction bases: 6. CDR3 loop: CASSVAGTDYGYTF. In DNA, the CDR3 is TGTGCCAGCAGCGTCGCCGGGACAGACTATGGCTACACCTTC.

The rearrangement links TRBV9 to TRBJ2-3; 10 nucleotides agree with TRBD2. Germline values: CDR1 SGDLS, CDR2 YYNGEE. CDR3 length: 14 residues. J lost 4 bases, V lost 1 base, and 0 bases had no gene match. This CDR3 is CASSVLAGADTQYF. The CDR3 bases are TGTGCCAGCAGCGTACTAGCGGGAGCAGATACGCAGTATTTT.

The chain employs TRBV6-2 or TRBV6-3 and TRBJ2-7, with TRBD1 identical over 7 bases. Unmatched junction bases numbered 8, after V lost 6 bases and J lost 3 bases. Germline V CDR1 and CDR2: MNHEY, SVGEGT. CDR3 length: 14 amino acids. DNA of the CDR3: TGTGCCAGCAGCCTGACAGGGTCCGTCTACGAGCAGTACTTC. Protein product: CASSLTGSVYEQYF.

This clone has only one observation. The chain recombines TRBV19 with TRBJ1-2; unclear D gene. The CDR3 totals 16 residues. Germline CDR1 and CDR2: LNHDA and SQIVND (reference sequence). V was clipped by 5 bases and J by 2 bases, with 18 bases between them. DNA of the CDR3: TGTGCCAGTAGTGAATTACGGAATACAGTAAACTATGGCTACACCTTC. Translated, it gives CASSELRNTVNYGYTF.

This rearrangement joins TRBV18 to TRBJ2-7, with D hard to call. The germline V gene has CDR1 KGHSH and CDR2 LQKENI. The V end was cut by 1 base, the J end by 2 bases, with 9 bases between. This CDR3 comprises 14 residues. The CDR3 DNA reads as TGTGCCAGCTCACCACTCCAAGCCACCTACGAGCAGTACTTC. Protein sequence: CASSPLQATYEQYF.

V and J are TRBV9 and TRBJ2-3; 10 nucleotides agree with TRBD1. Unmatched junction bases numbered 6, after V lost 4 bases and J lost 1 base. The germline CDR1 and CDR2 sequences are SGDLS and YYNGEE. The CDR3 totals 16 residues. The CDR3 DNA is TGTGCCAGCAGCATTACCGGGACAGGGGGCACAGATACGCAGTATTTT. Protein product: CASSITGTGGTDTQYF.

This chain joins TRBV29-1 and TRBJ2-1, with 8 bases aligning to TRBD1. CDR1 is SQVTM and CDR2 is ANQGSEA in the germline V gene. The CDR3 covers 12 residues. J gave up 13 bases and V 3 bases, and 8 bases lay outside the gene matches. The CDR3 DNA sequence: TGCAGCGTTGACGGTATGGGGACAGGTCAGTTCTTC. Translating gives CSVDGMGTGQFF.

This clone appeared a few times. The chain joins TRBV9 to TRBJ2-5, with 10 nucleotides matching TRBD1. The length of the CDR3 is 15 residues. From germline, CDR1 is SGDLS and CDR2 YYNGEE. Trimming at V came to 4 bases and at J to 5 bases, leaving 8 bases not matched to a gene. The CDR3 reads CASSSTTGGRETQYF. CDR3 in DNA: TGTGCCAGCAGCAGTACGACAGGGGGCCGTGAGACCCAGTACTTC.

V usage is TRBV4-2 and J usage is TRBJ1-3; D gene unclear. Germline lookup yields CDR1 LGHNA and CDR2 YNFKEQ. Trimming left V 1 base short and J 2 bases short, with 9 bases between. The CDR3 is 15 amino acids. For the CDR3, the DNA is TGTGCCAGCAGCCAAGTGGTAGCTGCTGGAAACACCATATATTTT. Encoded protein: CASSQVVAAGNTIYF.

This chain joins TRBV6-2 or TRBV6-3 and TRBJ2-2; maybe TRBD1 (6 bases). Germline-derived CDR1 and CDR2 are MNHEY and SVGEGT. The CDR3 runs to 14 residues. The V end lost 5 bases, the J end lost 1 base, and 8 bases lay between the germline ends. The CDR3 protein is CASSRTENTGELFF. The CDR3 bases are TGTGCCAGCAGTCGGACAGAGAACACCGGGGAGCTGTTTTTT.

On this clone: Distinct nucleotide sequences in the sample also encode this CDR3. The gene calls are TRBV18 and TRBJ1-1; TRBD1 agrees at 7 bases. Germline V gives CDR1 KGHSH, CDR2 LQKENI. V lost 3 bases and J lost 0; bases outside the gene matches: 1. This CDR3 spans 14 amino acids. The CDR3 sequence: CASSPGQLNTEAFF. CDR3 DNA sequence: TGTGCCAGCTCACCGGGACAGCTGAACACTGAAGCTTTCTTT.

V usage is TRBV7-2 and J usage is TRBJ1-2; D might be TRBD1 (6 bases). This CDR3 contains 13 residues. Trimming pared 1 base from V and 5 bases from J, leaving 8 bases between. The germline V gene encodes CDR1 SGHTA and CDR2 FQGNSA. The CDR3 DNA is TGTGCCAGCAGCTTAGACAGGGCGTATGGCTACACCTTC. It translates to CASSLDRAYGYTF.

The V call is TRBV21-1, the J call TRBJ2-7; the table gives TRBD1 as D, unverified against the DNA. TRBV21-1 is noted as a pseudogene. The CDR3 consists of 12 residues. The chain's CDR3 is CASTDSSYEQYF. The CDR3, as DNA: TGTGCCAGCACAGACAGCTCCTACGAGCAGTACTTC.

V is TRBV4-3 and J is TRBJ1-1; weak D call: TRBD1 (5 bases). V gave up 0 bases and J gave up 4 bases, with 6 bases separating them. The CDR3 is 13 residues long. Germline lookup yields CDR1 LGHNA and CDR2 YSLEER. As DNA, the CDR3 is TGCGCCAGCAGCCAAGACGGGGGCACTGAAGCTTTCTTT. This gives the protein CASSQDGGTEAFF.

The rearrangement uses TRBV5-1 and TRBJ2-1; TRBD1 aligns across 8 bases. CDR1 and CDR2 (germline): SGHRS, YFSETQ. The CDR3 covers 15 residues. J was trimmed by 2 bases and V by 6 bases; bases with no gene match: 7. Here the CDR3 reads CASTKDRVAYNEQFF. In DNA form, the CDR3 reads TGCGCCAGCACAAAGGACAGGGTAGCCTACAATGAGCAGTTCTTC.

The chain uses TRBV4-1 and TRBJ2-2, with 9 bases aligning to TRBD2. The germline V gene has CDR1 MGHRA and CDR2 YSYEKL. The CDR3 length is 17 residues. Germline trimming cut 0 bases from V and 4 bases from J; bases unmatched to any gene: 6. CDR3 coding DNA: TGCGCCAGCAGCCAAGATGGTGGCGGGAGGGCCACCGGGGAGCTGTTTTTT. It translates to CASSQDGGGRATGELFF.

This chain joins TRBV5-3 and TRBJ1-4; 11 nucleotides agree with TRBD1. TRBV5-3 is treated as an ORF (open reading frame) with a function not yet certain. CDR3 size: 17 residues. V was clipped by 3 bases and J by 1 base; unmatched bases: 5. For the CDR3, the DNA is TGTGCCAGAAGCTGCCGGGACAGGGGGATAACTAATGAAAAACTGTTTTTT. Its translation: CARSCRDRGITNEKLFF.

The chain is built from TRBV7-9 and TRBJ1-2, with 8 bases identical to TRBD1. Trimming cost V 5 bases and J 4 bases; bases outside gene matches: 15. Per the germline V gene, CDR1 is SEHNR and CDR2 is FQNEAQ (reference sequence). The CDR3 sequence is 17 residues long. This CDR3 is CASSPVGPGQASYGYTF. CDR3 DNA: TGTGCCAGCAGCCCCGTGGGCCCGGGACAGGCATCCTATGGCTACACCTTC. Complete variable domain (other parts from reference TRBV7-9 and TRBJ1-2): DTGVSQNPRHKITKRGQNVTFRCDPISEHNRLYWYRQTLGQGPEFLTYFQNEAQLEKSRLLSDRFSAERPKGSFSTLEIQRTEQGDSAMYLCASSPVGPGQASYGYTFGSGTRLTVV.

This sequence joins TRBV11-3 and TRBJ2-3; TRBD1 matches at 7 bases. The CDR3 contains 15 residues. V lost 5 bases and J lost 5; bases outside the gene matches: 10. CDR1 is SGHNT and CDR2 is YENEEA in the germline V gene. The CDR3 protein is CASSVTGAGQDTQYF. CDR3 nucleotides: TGTGCCAGCAGCGTCACAGGGGCGGGTCAAGATACGCAGTATTTT.

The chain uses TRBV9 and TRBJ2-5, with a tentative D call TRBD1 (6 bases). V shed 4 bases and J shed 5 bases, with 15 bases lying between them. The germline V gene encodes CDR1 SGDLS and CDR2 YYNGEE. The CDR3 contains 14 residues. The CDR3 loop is CASSRAQGMETQYF. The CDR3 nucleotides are TGTGCCAGCAGCCGTGCCCAGGGGATGGAGACCCAGTACTTC.

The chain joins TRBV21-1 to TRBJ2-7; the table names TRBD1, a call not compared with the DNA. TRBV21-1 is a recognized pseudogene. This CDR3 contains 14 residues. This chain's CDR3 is CASSKAVDSYEQYF. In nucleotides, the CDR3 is TGTGCCAGCAGCAAAGCGGTAGACAGCTACGAGCAGTACTTC.

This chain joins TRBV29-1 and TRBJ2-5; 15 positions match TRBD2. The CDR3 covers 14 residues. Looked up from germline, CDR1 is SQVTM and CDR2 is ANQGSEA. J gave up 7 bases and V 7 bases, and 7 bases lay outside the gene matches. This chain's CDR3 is CSAGLAGGGATQYF. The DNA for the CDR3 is TGCAGCGCCGGACTAGCGGGAGGGGGGGCGACCCAGTACTTC.